Listed here are 14 T cell receptor beta chains from one sample, sequenced in a study of neoadjuvant anti-PD-1 for oral cavity cancer. TCRdb keeps only in-frame clones here, not all; method: immunoSEQ multiplex PCR. This sample has some 14,000 clones; under 80% occur once, and the top ten carry around 2.5%. As for time point: after neoadjuvant nivolumab, at surgical resection. The sample consisted of PBMCs, taken after nivolumab (anti-PD-1) treatment. The origin of the receptors is a person aged 40 to 85 with oral cavity squamous cell carcinoma.

The V gene is TRBV5-5, the J gene TRBJ2-3; TRBD2 agrees at 9 bases. Germline assignment: CDR1 SGHKS and CDR2 YYEKEE (reference sequence). The CDR3 extends over 14 amino acids. V trimming: 7 bases; J trimming: 9 bases; junction bases outside the gene matches: 12. The CDR3 region has the DNA TGTGCCAGCGCCCCAGCGGGGGGCAGCATGACGCAGTATTTT. As protein: CASAPAGGSMTQYF.

The V gene is TRBV4-2, the J gene TRBJ2-1; TRBD2 matches 7 bases. Germline V CDR1 and CDR2: LGHNA, YNFKEQ. The CDR3 length is 18 residues. Trimming removed 5 bases from V and 3 bases from J; junction bases left unmatched: 16. The CDR3 reads CASSSPQVGGGDYNEQFF. CDR3 in DNA: TGTGCCAGCAGCTCCCCCCAGGTAGGCGGGGGTGACTACAATGAGCAGTTCTTC.

The chain employs TRBV28 and TRBJ2-1; 7 nucleotides align to TRBD1. This CDR3 has 16 residues. Trimming removed 5 bases from V and 3 bases from J; junction bases left unmatched: 10. In germline, CDR1 is MDHEN, CDR2 SYDVKM. CDR3 in DNA: TGTGCCAGCAGTCCTCATTGGGGACAGAGCTACAATGAGCAGTTCTTC. This codes for CASSPHWGQSYNEQFF.

The chain employs TRBV9 and TRBJ2-7; D gene unclear. The germline V gene encodes CDR1 SGDLS and CDR2 YYNGEE. The V end was cut by 4 bases, the J end by 0 bases, with 5 bases between. The CDR3 extends over 12 amino acids. The CDR3 reads CASSPPSYEQYF. As DNA, the CDR3 is TGTGCCAGCAGCCCCCCCTCCTACGAGCAGTACTTC.

The V call is TRBV5-4, the J call TRBJ2-3; tentatively, D is TRBD2 (6 bases). The V gene lost 2 bases and the J gene lost 1 base, with 11 bases spanning the gap. Germline-derived CDR1 and CDR2 are SGHNT and YYREEE (reference sequence). The CDR3 has 15 amino acids. In DNA, the CDR3 is TGTGCCAGCAGCTTTCGGACGGGAGGCACAGATACGCAGTATTTT. It translates to CASSFRTGGTDTQYF.

The chain carries TRBV4-1 and TRBJ1-3; weak D call: TRBD1 (5 bases). The CDR3 runs 15 residues. The germline CDR1 and CDR2 sequences are MGHRA and YSYEKL. Between the trimmed V and J ends, which lost 0 bases and 6 bases, there was a span of 12 bases. This CDR3 reads CASSQDLSRENTIYF. The CDR3, as DNA: TGCGCCAGCAGCCAAGATCTTTCCAGGGAAAACACCATATATTTT.

The chain links TRBV7-9 to TRBJ1-1, with D possibly TRBD1 on 6 matching bases. Between the trimmed V and J ends, which lost 5 bases and 6 bases, there was a span of 22 bases. This CDR3 has 16 amino acids. Per germline, CDR1 SEHNR and CDR2 FQNEAQ (reference sequence). As DNA, the CDR3 is TGTGCCAGCAGCCCGGGGGGCAGTGAGCTCCGGGCTGAAGCTTTCTTT. Protein product: CASSPGGSELRAEAFF.

The V gene is TRBV5-1, the J gene TRBJ2-7, with 14 bases matching TRBD2. This CDR3 contains 16 residues. The J segment lost 2 bases and the V segment lost 5 bases, leaving 6 bases of the junction unmatched. Looked up from germline, CDR1 is SGHRS and CDR2 is YFSETQ. The CDR3 nucleotides are TGCGCCAGCAGGACTAGCGGGGGGGGTACCACCTACGAGCAGTACTTC. Its protein product is CASRTSGGGTTYEQYF.

This clone was seen a few times. This rearrangement joins TRBV2 to TRBJ1-1; D gene uncertain. With 2 bases removed from V and 1 base from J, the gap between germline ends came to 5 bases. The CDR3 consists of 13 residues. Germline V gene lookup returns CDR1 SNHLY and CDR2 FYNNEI. The CDR3 DNA reads TGTGCCAGCAGTGAATTCCAGAACACTGAAGCTTTCTTT. Amino acid sequence: CASSEFQNTEAFF.

V usage is TRBV19 and J usage is TRBJ1-1; D uncertain. Germline CDR1 is LNHDA and CDR2 is SQIVND (reference sequence). V dropped 8 bases and J dropped 4 bases, with 14 bases sitting between them. The CDR3 has 13 amino acids. CDR3 nucleotides: TGTGCCAGTCCCGATTCCGACGGCACTGAAGCTTTCTTT. Residues: CASPDSDGTEAFF.

The V gene is TRBV30, the J gene TRBJ1-5, with D perhaps TRBD1 (6 bases). The CDR3 loop spans 14 amino acids. V lost 0 bases, J lost 6 bases, and 12 bases lay in between. The germline gives CDR1 GTSNPN, CDR2 SVGIG (reference sequence). For the CDR3, the DNA is TGTGCCTGGAGTGTACAGGGCGGAGGTCAGCCCCAGCATTTT. It specifies CAWSVQGGGQPQHF.

The chain links TRBV4-1 to TRBJ1-2; TRBD1 is a possible D gene (6 bases). V lost 2 bases to trimming and J lost 7 bases, with 23 bases between them. The CDR3 totals 17 residues. The germline V gene has CDR1 MGHRA and CDR2 YSYEKL. As DNA, the CDR3 is TGCGCCAGCAGCCAACCCTTTTCTGGGGGGGCGCAGGCTGGCTACACCTTC. Protein product: CASSQPFSGGAQAGYTF.

The chain carries TRBV5-8 and TRBJ2-2; 9 positions match TRBD1. Germline V gene lookup returns CDR1 SGHTS and CDR2 YDEGEE. V lost 0 bases, J lost 7 bases, and 7 bases stayed unmatched. The CDR3 covers 16 residues. The CDR3 here is CASSLATGGLIGELFF. The CDR3 coding sequence is TGTGCCAGCAGCTTGGCGACAGGGGGTCTCATCGGGGAGCTGTTTTTT.

The CDR3 DNA sequence: TGTGCCTGGGGACAGCCAAATCAGCCCCAGCATTTT. Protein sequence: CAWGQPNQPQHF. The chain employs TRBV30 and TRBJ1-5, with D possibly matching TRBD1 (6 bases). This CDR3 spans 12 amino acids. V was cut by 5 bases and J by 4 bases, with 9 bases left in between. From germline, CDR1 is GTSNPN and CDR2 SVGIG (reference sequence).